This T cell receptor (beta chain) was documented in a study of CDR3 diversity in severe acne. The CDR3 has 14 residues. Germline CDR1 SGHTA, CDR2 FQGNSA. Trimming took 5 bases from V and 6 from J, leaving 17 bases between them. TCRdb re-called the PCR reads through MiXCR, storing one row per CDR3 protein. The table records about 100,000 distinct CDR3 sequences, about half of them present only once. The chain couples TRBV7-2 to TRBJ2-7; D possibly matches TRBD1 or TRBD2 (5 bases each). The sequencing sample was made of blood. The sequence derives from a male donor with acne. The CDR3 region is CASSRLRGEAEQYF. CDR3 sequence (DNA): TGTGCCAGCAGCCGGCTTAGGGGAGAGGCCGAGCAGTACTTC.